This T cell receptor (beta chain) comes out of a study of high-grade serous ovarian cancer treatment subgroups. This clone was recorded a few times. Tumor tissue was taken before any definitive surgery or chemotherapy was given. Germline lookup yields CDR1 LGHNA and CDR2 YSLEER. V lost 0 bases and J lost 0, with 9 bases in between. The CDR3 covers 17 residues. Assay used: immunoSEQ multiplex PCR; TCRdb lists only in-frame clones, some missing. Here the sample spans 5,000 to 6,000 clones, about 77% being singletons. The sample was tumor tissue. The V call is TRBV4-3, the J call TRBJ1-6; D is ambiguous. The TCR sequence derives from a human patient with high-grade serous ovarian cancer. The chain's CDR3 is CASSQDLRSSYNSPLHF. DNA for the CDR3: TGCGCCAGCAGCCAAGATCTTAGGAGCTCCTATAATTCACCCCTCCACTTT.